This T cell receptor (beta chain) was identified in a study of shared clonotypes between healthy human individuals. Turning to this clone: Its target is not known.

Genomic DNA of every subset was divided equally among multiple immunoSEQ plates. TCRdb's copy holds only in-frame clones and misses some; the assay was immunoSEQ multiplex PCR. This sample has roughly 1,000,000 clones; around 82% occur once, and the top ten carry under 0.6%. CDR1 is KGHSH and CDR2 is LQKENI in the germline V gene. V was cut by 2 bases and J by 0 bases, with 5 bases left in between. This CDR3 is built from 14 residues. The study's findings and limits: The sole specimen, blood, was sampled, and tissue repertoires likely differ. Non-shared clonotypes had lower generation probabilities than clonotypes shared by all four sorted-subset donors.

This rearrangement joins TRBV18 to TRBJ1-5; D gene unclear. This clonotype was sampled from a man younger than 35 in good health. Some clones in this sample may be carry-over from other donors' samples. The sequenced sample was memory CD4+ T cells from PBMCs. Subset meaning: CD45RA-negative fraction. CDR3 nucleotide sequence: TGTGCCAGCTCACCAATAAATAGCAATCAGCCCCAGCATTTT. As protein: CASSPINSNQPQHF.